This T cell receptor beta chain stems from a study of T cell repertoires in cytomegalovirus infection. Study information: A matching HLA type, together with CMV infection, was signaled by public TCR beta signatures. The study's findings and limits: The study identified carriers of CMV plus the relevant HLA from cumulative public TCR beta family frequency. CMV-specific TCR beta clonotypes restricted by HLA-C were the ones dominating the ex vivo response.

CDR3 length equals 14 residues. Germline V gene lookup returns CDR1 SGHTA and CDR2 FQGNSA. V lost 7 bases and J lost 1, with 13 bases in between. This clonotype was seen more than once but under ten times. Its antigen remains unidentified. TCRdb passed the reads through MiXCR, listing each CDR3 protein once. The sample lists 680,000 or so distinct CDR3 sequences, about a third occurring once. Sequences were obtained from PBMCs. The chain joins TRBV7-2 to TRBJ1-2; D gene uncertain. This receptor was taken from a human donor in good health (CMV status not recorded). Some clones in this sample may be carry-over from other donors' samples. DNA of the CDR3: TGTGCCAGCACCCTTTTTAGCGGTAACTATGGCTACACCTTC. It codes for CASTLFSGNYGYTF.